The rows below give T cell receptor beta chains drawn from one sample of a study of identical twins. Via MiXCR, TCRdb re-called the 5' RACE reads, giving one row per CDR3 protein. The data contain roughly 290,000 distinct CDR3 sequences, 9.5% of them singletons. These data are also associated with another study on yellow fever vaccine responses in identical twins.

Sequenced material: CD8+ T cells sorted from blood. The receptors were gathered from a woman younger than 35 in good health. Both conserved end residues are part of each CDR3. D genes are given only for firm matches. Some rows have no size entry. The others give once, few or many, or a class for an expanded clone.

>many|TRBV19|TRBJ2-1|TRBD2
CASGASGYNEQFF
TGTGCCAGTGGCGCTAGCGGGTACAATGAGCAGTTCTTC
>few|TRBV7-6|TRBJ2-2|TRBD2
CASSFSGPDTGELFF
TGTGCCAGCAGCTTTAGCGGGCCGGATACCGGGGAGCTGTTTTTT
>many|TRBV5-6|TRBJ1-4|.
CASSLQGPSPTNEKLFF
TGTGCCAGCAGCTTGCAGGGGCCCAGCCCAACTAATGAAAAACTGTTTTTT
>few|TRBV5-1|TRBJ2-7|TRBD2
CASSLDPSGGLFFYEQYF
TGCGCCAGCAGCTTGGACCCTAGCGGGGGCCTTTTTTTCTACGAGCAGTACTTC
>.|TRBV15|TRBJ2-1|TRBD1
CATSRGTTGVNEQFF
TGTGCCACCAGCAGAGGAACGACAGGGGTCAATGAGCAGTTCTTC
>few|TRBV4-1|TRBJ2-7|.
CASSQDEGNEQYF
TGCGCCAGCAGCCAAGACGAGGGGAACGAGCAGTACTTC
>once|TRBV6-5|TRBJ2-7|.
CAGSYSSGGGQEQYF
TGTGCCGGCAGTTACTCGAGTGGAGGTGGCCAAGAGCAGTACTTC
>few|TRBV9|TRBJ2-5|.
CASSLLPLGDRETQYF
TGTGCCAGCAGCCTACTCCCTTTGGGGGATAGGGAGACCCAGTACTTC
>.|TRBV28|TRBJ2-7|.
CASSFLEDKSSYEQYF
TGTGCCAGCAGTTTTTTGGAGGATAAGTCCTCCTACGAGCAGTACTTC
>many|TRBV9|TRBJ2-1|TRBD2
CASSPSGGADNEQFF
TGTGCCAGCAGCCCTAGCGGGGGGGCCGACAATGAGCAGTTCTTC
>.|TRBV6-2/TRBV6-3|TRBJ2-7|.
CASSYSRASGYEQYF
TGTGCCAGCAGTTACTCGCGGGCGTCAGGGTACGAGCAGTACTTC
>many|TRBV2|TRBJ2-6|TRBD1
CASSGQGYGANVLTF
TGTGCCAGCAGTGGACAGGGGTATGGGGCCAACGTCCTGACTTTC
>few|TRBV20-1|TRBJ2-7|TRBD2
CSARDQAGTYSYEQYF
TGCAGTGCTAGGGACCAAGCGGGAACCTACTCCTACGAGCAGTACTTC
>many|TRBV11-2|TRBJ2-1|.
CASSLTGDLSYNEQFF
TGTGCCAGCAGCCTAACAGGAGACCTCTCCTACAATGAGCAGTTCTTC
>.|TRBV3-1|TRBJ2-2|TRBD1
CASSGQDNTGELFF
TGTGCCAGCAGTGGACAGGATAACACCGGGGAGCTGTTTTTT
>.|TRBV13|TRBJ2-5|.
CASNPLSEETQYF
TGTGCCAGCAATCCTCTTTCAGAAGAGACCCAGTACTTC
>many|TRBV7-9|TRBJ1-2|.
CASSLLLDSESYGYTF
TGTGCCAGCAGCTTACTTTTGGACAGCGAATCCTATGGCTACACCTTC
>many|TRBV6-5|TRBJ1-2|TRBD1
CASSYTKTGDRSNYGYTF
TGTGCCAGCAGTTACACCAAAACAGGGGACCGCTCTAACTATGGCTACACCTTC
>many|TRBV20-1|TRBJ2-7|.
CSASDTYEQYF
TGCAGTGCTAGCGATACCTACGAGCAGTACTTC
>many|TRBV10-3|TRBJ2-7|.
CAISGDMSYEQYF
TGTGCCATCAGTGGGGACATGTCCTACGAGCAGTACTTC
>.|TRBV7-2|TRBJ1-5|.
CASSLGAVQPQHF
TGTGCCAGCAGCTTAGGGGCGGTTCAGCCCCAGCATTTT